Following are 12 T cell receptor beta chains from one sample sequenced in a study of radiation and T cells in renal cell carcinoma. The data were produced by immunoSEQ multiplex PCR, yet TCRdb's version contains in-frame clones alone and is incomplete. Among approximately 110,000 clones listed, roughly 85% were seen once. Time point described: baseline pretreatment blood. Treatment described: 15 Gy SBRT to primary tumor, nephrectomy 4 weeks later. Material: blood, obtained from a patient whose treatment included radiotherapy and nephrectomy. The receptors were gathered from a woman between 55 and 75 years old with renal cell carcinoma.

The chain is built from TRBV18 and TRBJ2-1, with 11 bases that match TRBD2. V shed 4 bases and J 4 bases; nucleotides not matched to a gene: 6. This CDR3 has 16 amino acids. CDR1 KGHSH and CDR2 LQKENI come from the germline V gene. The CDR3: CASSRETSGVYNEQFF. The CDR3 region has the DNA TGTGCCAGCTCACGAGAGACTAGCGGGGTGTACAATGAGCAGTTCTTC.

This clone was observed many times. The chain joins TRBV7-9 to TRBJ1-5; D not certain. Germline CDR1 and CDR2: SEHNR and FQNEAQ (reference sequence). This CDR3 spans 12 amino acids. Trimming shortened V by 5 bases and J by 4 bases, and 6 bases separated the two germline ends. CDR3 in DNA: TGTGCCAGCAGCCTCATTAATCAGCCCCAGCATTTT. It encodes CASSLINQPQHF.

CDR3 coding DNA: TGTGCCAGCAGTACCTCCGGCACAGGGTCGGGGGGCTACACCTTC. Translated: CASSTSGTGSGGYTF. V usage is TRBV6-6 and J usage is TRBJ1-2; D may be TRBD1 (6 bases). The germline gives CDR1 MNHNY, CDR2 SVGAGI (reference sequence). The CDR3 is 15 amino acids. V was shortened by 5 bases and J by 8 bases, with 21 bases between the two germline ends.

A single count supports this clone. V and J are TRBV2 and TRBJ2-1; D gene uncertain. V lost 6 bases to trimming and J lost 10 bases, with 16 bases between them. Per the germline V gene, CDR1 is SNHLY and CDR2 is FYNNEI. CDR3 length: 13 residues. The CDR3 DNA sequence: TGTGCCAGCAGGTTCTCGGACCGCAGAGAGCAGTTCTTC. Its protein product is CASRFSDRREQFF.

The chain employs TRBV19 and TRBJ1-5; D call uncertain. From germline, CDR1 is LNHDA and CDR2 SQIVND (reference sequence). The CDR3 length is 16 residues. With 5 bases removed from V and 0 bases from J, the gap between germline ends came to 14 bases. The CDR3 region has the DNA TGTGCCAGTAGTGCCTCTGGTGCGGGTAGCAATCAGCCCCAGCATTTT. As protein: CASSASGAGSNQPQHF.

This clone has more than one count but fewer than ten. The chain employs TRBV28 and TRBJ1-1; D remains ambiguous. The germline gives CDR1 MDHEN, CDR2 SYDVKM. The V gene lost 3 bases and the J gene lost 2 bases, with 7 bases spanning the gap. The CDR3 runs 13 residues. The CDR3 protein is CASSFSANTEAFF. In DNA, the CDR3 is TGTGCCAGCAGTTTTTCAGCTAACACTGAAGCTTTCTTT. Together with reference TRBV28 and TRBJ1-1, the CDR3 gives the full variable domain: DVKVTQSSRYLVKRTGEKVFLECVQDMDHENMFWYRQDPGLGLRLIYFSYDVKMKEKGDIPEGYSVSREKKERFSLILESASTNQTSMYLCASSFSANTEAFFGQGTRLTVV.

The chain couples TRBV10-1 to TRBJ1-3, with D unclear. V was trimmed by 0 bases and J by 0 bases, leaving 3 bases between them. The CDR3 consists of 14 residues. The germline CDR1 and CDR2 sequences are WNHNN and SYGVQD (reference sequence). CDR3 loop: CASSESRSGNTIYF. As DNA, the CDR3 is TGCGCCAGCAGTGAGTCCCGCTCTGGAAACACCATATATTTT.

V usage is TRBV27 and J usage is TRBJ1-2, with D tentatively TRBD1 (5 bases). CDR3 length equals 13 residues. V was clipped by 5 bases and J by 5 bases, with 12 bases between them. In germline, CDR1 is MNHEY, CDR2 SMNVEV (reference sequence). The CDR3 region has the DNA TGTGCCAGCAGTCAACCCCCAGGGTATGGCTACACCTTC. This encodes CASSQPPGYGYTF.

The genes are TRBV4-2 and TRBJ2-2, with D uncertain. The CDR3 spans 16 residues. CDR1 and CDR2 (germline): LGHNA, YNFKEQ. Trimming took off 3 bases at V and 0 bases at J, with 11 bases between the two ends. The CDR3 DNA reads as TGTGCCAGCAGCCAGGCTGGGCAGACGAACACCGGGGAGCTGTTTTTT. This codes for CASSQAGQTNTGELFF.

CDR3 nucleotide sequence: TGTGCCAGTAGTATGGGTAACCTCTATGGCTACACCTTC. Its translation is CASSMGNLYGYTF. V gene TRBV19 combines with J gene TRBJ1-2; the D is unclear. Germline V CDR1 and CDR2: LNHDA, SQIVND (reference sequence). The CDR3 runs to 13 residues. V lost 3 bases, J lost 4 bases, and 9 bases lay in between.

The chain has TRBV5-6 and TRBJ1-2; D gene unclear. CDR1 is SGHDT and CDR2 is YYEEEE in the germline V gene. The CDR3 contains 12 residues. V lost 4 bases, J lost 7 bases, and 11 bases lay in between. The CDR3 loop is CASSALGPGYTF. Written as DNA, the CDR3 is TGTGCCAGCAGCGCCTTAGGGCCTGGCTACACCTTC.

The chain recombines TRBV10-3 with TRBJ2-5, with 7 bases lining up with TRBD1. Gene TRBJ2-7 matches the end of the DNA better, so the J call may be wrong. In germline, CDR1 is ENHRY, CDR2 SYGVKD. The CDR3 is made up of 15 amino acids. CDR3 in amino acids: CAISAGQVLTYEQYF. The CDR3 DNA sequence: TGTGCCATCAGTGCCGGACAGGTCCTCACCTACGAGCAGTACTTC.